One sample yielded the 6 T cell receptor beta chains listed below, sequenced in a study of vaccination effects on CD4 cells after COVID-19. Sequencing used immunoSEQ multiplex PCR; TCRdb keeps in-frame clones, though not all of them. This table holds around 24,000 clones, around 74% found once. The antigens of these receptors remain unknown. Antigen-specific CD4+ T cells were expanded (with viral peptide pools) by the ViraFEST assay ahead of sequencing. Cells that had been cultured for 10 days were the source of isolated CD4+ T cells. The cohort was immunized with two doses of either the BNT162b2 or mRNA-1273 vaccine. Specimen: CD4+ T cells from PBMCs cultured with HCoV-NL63 spike peptides, collected after COVID-19 vaccination. All receptors derive from a human donor who received a COVID-19 vaccine.

This chain uses TRBV5-6 with TRBJ1-5; D may be TRBD1 (5 bases). There are 16 residues in the CDR3. Looked up from germline, CDR1 is SGHDT and CDR2 is YYEEEE. With 7 bases removed from V and 0 bases from J, the gap between germline ends came to 17 bases. Written as DNA, the CDR3 is TGTGCCAGCTCCCTTGGGGGGACTAATAGCAATCAGCCCCAGCATTTT. Translated, it gives CASSLGGTNSNQPQHF.

The table lists this clone with a count of one. The J gene is TRBJ2-7, the V gene TRBV9, with 7 bases lining up with TRBD2. The CDR3 runs to 14 residues. J was trimmed by 7 bases and V by 4 bases; bases with no gene match: 11. Germline assignment: CDR1 SGDLS and CDR2 YYNGEE. In DNA form, the CDR3 reads TGTGCCAGCAGCCCCCTGGGAGGGGATTTGGAGCAGTACTTC. Amino acids: CASSPLGGDLEQYF.

The V and J genes are TRBV7-2 and TRBJ2-1, with 12 bases identical to TRBD2. The germline V gene encodes CDR1 SGHTA and CDR2 FQGNSA. Germline trimming cut 5 bases from V and 1 base from J; bases unmatched to any gene: 12. This CDR3 spans 19 amino acids. The CDR3 loop reads CASSRRLAGGPESYNEQFF. CDR3 in DNA: TGTGCCAGCAGCCGCCGGCTAGCGGGGGGGCCGGAGTCCTACAATGAGCAGTTCTTC.

The gene calls are TRBV6-6 and TRBJ1-5; no definite D call. Trimming took off 5 bases at V and 5 bases at J, with 7 bases between the two ends. The CDR3 loop spans 12 amino acids. Germline V gene sequence: CDR1 MNHNY, CDR2 SVGAGI (reference sequence). The CDR3 DNA reads as TGTGCCAGCAGTCAAGGTTATCAGCCCCAGCATTTT. This gives the protein CASSQGYQPQHF.

J is TRBJ1-1 and V is TRBV19, with a tentative D call TRBD1 (6 bases). The CDR3 totals 14 residues. Trimming left V 3 bases short and J 4 bases short, with 12 bases between. CDR1 is LNHDA and CDR2 is SQIVND in the germline V gene (reference sequence). DNA of the CDR3: TGTGCCAGTAGTATGATAGGGGGTACCACTGAAGCTTTCTTT. Amino acid sequence: CASSMIGGTTEAFF.

The V and J genes are TRBV28 and TRBJ2-7; D unclear. The CDR3 has 14 amino acids. Germline V gives CDR1 MDHEN, CDR2 SYDVKM. The V end lost 6 bases, the J end lost 5 bases, and 17 bases lay between the germline ends. CDR3 residues: CASRPPNESDEQYF. CDR3 nucleotides: TGTGCCAGCAGACCTCCGAATGAAAGCGACGAGCAGTACTTC.